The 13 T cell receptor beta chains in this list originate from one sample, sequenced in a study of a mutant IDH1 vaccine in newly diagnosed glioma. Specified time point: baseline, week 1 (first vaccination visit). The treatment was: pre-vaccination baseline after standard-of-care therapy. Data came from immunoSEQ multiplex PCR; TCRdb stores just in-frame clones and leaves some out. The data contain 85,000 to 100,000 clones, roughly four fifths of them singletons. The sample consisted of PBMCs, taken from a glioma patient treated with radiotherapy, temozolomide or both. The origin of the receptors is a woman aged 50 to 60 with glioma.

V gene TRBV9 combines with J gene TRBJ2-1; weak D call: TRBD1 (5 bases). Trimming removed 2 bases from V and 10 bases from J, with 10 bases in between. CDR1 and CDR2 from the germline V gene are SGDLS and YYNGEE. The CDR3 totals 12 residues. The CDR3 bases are TGTGCCAGCAGCGTGGGGTCAGGGGAGCAGTTCTTC. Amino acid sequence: CASSVGSGEQFF.

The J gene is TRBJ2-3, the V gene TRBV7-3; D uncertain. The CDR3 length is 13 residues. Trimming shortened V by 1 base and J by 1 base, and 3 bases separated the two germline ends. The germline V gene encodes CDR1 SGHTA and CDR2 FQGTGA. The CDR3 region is CASSLSRTDTQYF. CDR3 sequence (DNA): TGTGCCAGCAGCTTAAGCCGCACAGATACGCAGTATTTT.

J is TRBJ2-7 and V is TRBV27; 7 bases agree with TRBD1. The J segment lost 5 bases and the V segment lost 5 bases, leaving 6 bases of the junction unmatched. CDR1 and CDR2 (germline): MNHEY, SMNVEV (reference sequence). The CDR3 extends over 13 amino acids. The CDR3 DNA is TGTGCCAGCAGTATGACAGGGAAAAACGAGCAGTACTTC. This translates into CASSMTGKNEQYF.

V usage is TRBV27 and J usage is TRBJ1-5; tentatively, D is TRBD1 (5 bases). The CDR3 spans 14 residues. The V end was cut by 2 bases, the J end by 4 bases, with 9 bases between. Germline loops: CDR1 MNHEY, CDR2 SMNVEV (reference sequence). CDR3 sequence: CASSLRAGNQPQHF. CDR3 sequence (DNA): TGTGCCAGCAGTTTAAGGGCAGGGAATCAGCCCCAGCATTTT.

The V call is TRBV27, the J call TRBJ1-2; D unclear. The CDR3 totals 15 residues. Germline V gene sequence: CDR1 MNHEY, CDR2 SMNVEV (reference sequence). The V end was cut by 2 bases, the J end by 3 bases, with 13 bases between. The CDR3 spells CASSLREGGHYGYTF. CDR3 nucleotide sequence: TGTGCCAGCAGTTTAAGGGAGGGTGGGCACTATGGCTACACCTTC.

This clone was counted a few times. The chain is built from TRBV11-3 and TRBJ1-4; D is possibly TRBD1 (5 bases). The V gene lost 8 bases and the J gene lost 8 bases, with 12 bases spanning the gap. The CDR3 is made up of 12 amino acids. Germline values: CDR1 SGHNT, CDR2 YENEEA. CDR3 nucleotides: TGTGCCAGCCCCCCGACAGAGGAAAAACTGTTTTTT. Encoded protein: CASPPTEEKLFF.

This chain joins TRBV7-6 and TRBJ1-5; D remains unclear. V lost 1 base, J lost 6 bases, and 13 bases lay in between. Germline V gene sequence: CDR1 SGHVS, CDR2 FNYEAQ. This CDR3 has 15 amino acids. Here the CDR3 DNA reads TGTGCCAGCAGCTTAGGGGGAGGCGAGGGTCAGCCCCAGCATTTT. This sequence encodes CASSLGGGEGQPQHF.

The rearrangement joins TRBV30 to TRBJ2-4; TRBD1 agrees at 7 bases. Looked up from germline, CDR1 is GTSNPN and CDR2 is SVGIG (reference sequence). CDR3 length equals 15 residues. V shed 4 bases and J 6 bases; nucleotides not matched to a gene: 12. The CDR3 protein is CAWTTGASTGNIQYF. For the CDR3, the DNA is TGTGCCTGGACAACAGGGGCCTCAACGGGAAACATTCAGTACTTC.

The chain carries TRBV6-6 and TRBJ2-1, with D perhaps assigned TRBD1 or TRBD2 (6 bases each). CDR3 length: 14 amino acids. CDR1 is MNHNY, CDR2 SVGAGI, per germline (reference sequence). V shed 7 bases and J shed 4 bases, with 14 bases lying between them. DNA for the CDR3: TGTGCCAGCACTAAAGGAGGGGGGTACAATGAGCAGTTCTTC. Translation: CASTKGGGYNEQFF.

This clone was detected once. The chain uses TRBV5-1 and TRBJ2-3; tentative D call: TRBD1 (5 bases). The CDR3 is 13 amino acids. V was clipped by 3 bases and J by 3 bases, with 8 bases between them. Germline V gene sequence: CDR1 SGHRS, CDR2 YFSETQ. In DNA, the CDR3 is TGCGCCAGCAGCTCGCCAGGGACAGATACGCAGTATTTT. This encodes CASSSPGTDTQYF. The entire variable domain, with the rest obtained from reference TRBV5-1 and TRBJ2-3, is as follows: KAGVTQTPRYLIKTRGQQVTLSCSPISGHRSVSWYQQTPGQGLQFLFEYFSETQRNKGNFPGRFSGRQFSNSRSEMNVSTLELGDSALYLCASSSPGTDTQYFGPGTRLTVL.

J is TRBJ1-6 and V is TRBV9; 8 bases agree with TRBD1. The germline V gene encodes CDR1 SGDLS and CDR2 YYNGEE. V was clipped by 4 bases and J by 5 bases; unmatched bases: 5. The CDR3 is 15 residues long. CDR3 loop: CASSPRGPNNSPLHF. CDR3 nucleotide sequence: TGTGCCAGCAGCCCCAGGGGGCCAAATAATTCACCCCTCCACTTT.

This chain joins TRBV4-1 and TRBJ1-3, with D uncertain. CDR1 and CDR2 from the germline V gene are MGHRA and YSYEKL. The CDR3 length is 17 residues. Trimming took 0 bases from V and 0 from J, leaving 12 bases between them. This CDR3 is CASSQDQAIVSGNTIYF. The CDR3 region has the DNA TGCGCCAGCAGCCAAGATCAGGCGATAGTCTCTGGAAACACCATATATTTT.

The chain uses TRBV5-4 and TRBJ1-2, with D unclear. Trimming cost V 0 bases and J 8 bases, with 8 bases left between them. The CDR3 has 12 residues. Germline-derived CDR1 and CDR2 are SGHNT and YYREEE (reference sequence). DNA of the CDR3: TGTGCCAGCAGCTTGGCGCAACGCGGCTACACCTTC. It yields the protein CASSLAQRGYTF.